This T cell receptor beta chain was sequenced in a study of shared clonotypes between healthy human individuals. Naive CD4+ cells were CD45RA-selected; the remaining cells were memory. This CDR3 comprises 13 residues. With 6 bases clipped from V and 4 bases from J, the junction kept 5 bases outside the gene matches. Germline loops: CDR1 ENHRY, CDR2 SYGVKD. This table comes from immunoSEQ multiplex PCR, and its TCRdb copy is limited to in-frame clones, with some not included. The table records 740,000 or so clones, about three quarters of them present only once. Regarding this clone: The antigen is undetermined.

Regarding the study as a whole: Clonotypes shared by all four donors outscored non-shared clonotypes in generation probability. Memory subsets had estimated richness that was generally smaller than that of naive subsets. Enrolling few donors narrowed the genetic and exposure-history diversity that was represented.

The gene calls are TRBV10-3 and TRBJ1-1; 7 bases line up with TRBD1. What was sequenced was memory CD4+ T cells sorted from blood. Described subset: CD45RA-negative fraction. This TCR was recovered from a woman in her twenties or thirties in good health. CDR3 sequence (DNA): TGTGCCATCAGGCAGGGGGAAGCCACTGAAGCTTTCTTT. Translation: CAIRQGEATEAFF.